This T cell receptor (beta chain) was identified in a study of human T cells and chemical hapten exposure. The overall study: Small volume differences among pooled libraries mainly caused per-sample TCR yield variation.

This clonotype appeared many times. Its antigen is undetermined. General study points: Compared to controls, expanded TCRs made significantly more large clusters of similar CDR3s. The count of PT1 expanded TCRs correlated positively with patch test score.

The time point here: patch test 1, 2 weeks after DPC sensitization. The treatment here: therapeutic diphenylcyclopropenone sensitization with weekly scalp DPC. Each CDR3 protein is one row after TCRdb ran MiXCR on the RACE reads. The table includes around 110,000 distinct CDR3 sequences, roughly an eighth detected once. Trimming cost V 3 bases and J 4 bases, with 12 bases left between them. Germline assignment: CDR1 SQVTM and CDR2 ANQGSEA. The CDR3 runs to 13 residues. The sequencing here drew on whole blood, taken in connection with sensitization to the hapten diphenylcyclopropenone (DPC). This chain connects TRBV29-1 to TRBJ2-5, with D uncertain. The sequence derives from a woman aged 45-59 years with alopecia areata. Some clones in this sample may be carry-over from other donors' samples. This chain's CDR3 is CSVDRLSRETQYF. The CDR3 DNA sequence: TGCAGCGTTGATCGTCTCTCCAGAGAGACCCAGTACTTC.